This TCR beta chain originates from a study of beta chain features in type 1 diabetes. Overall study findings and caveats: Short templates might get an advantage during PCR, and this would be equal in patients and controls. Type 1 diabetes patients had TCRB CDR3s that were shorter (moderately but significantly so) in all four CD4+ subsets.

The CDR3 contains 17 residues. CDR1 is SGDLS, CDR2 YYNGEE, per germline. The J segment lost 6 bases and the V segment lost 4 bases, leaving 16 bases of the junction unmatched. As concerns this clone: Antigen specificity is unknown.

Every bit of the isolated RNA underwent reverse transcription, so sequencing read expressed TCRB transcripts. Generated by immunoSEQ multiplex PCR, the TCRdb table keeps only in-frame clones and is missing some. The sample lists a few hundred thousand clones; less than 30% were seen once. V gene TRBV9 combines with J gene TRBJ1-5; TRBD1 matches 7 bases. What was sequenced was naive CD4+ T cells from blood. This receptor was taken from a woman in her thirties with type 1 diabetes. The chain's CDR3 is CASSPTGDSSLGQPQHF. CDR3 DNA sequence: TGTGCCAGCAGCCCGACGGGGGACAGTTCGTTGGGTCAGCCCCAGCATTTT.